One and the same sample provided the 20 T cell receptor beta chains below, sequenced in a study of OX40 agonist ivuxolimab in advanced cancers. This table comes from immunoSEQ multiplex PCR, and its TCRdb copy is limited to in-frame clones, with some not included. The data show roughly 60,000 clones, roughly 80% seen once. This sample comprised CD4+ or CD8+ T cells sorted from blood, obtained in a trial of the OX40 agonist ivuxolimab. These receptor sequences come from an adult with an advanced solid tumor such as melanoma, head and neck, liver or kidney cancer.

A few counts support this clone. The V and J genes are TRBV6-6 and TRBJ1-1; D may be TRBD1 (6 bases). Trimming pared 0 bases from V and 7 bases from J, leaving 9 bases between. This CDR3 spans 13 amino acids. Looked up from germline, CDR1 is MNHNY and CDR2 is SVGAGI (reference sequence). CDR3 protein: CASSYSVRGEAFF. Here the CDR3 DNA reads TGTGCCAGCAGTTACTCGGTCAGGGGTGAAGCTTTCTTT.

The chain couples TRBV7-8 to TRBJ1-6; D gene uncertain. Germline CDR1 is SGHVS and CDR2 is FQNEAQ. The ends were cut back, 3 bases at V and 9 bases at J, with 6 bases in the middle. The CDR3 runs 12 residues. The CDR3 loop reads CASSLEGSPLHF. As DNA, the CDR3 is TGTGCCAGCAGCTTGGAGGGTTCACCCCTCCACTTT.

The CDR3 is CASSLESGSEQFF. The CDR3 coding sequence is TGTGCCAGCAGCTTAGAATCGGGATCCGAGCAGTTCTTC. J is TRBJ2-1 and V is TRBV7-7; possibly TRBD2 for D (5 bases). Deletions cut 1 base from V and 10 bases from J, with 11 bases between. Germline lookup yields CDR1 SSHAT and CDR2 FNYEAQ (reference sequence). This CDR3 has 13 amino acids.

The chain recombines TRBV10-3 with TRBJ2-2, with D possibly matching TRBD2 (6 bases). Looked up from germline, CDR1 is ENHRY and CDR2 is SYGVKD. The CDR3 is made up of 14 amino acids. V was clipped by 10 bases and J by 5 bases, with 17 bases between them. The CDR3 here is CATNPGGITGELFF. The CDR3 coding sequence is TGTGCCACAAACCCCGGCGGGATAACCGGGGAGCTGTTTTTT.

Many counts were recorded for this clone. V and J are TRBV4-3 and TRBJ1-2; D unclear. Trimming took off 4 bases at V and 4 bases at J, with 7 bases between the two ends. Germline assignment: CDR1 LGHNA and CDR2 YSLEER. The CDR3 extends over 12 amino acids. The CDR3 loop is CASSRGIYGYTF. The CDR3 DNA follows: TGCGCCAGCAGCCGAGGTATCTATGGCTACACCTTC.

The rearrangement uses TRBV5-4 and TRBJ1-1, with D maybe TRBD1 (5 bases). Per germline, CDR1 SGHNT and CDR2 YYREEE (reference sequence). CDR3 length: 14 residues. V was shortened by 0 bases and J by 4 bases, with 10 bases between the two germline ends. CDR3 DNA sequence: TGTGCCAGCAGCTTGGGCGCAGGGTCCACTGAAGCTTTCTTT. This gives the protein CASSLGAGSTEAFF.

The genes are TRBV10-3 and TRBJ2-3; 8 bases map to TRBD2. The germline CDR1 and CDR2 sequences are ENHRY and SYGVKD. The CDR3 has 14 residues. V was pared by 7 bases and J by 4 bases, with 7 bases of the junction left unmatched. The CDR3, as DNA: TGTGCCATCACTAAGAGCGGGAGTTCAGATACGCAGTATTTT. This gives the protein CAITKSGSSDTQYF.

This clone showed up just once. V usage is TRBV9 and J usage is TRBJ2-3, with 15 bases lining up with TRBD2. In germline, CDR1 is SGDLS, CDR2 YYNGEE. V shed 4 bases and J 5 bases; nucleotides not matched to a gene: 2. The CDR3 runs to 15 residues. CDR3 DNA: TGTGCCAGCAGCCCGGGACTAGCGGGGGGAGATACGCAGTATTTT. Encoded protein: CASSPGLAGGDTQYF.

This clone was observed a single time. V usage is TRBV11-3 and J usage is TRBJ2-1, with no clear D. The CDR3 has 12 amino acids. V lost 1 base, J lost 7 bases, and 5 bases lay in between. Germline-derived CDR1 and CDR2 are SGHNT and YENEEA. CDR3 region: CASSLGANEQFF. The CDR3 DNA sequence: TGTGCCAGCAGCTTAGGGGCGAATGAGCAGTTCTTC.

This chain links TRBV5-1 with TRBJ2-5, with TRBD2 matching 12 bases. The ends lost 3 bases at V and 5 bases at J; junction bases unmatched: 8. CDR1 and CDR2 from the germline V gene are SGHRS and YFSETQ. The CDR3 has 16 amino acids. The CDR3 DNA is TGCGCCAGCAGCTACGGACTAGCGGGAAAGTGGGAGACCCAGTACTTC. This codes for CASSYGLAGKWETQYF.

The chain links TRBV27 to TRBJ1-2, with D uncertain. The V end lost 5 bases, the J end lost 5 bases, and 12 bases lay between the germline ends. This CDR3 has 13 amino acids. The germline V gene encodes CDR1 MNHEY and CDR2 SMNVEV (reference sequence). The CDR3 region is CASSRATSYGYTF. DNA of the CDR3: TGTGCCAGCAGTAGGGCGACGTCGTATGGCTACACCTTC.

This clone has just a few counts. The chain recombines TRBV5-1 with TRBJ2-1; 8 positions agree with TRBD1. This CDR3 has 16 residues. Trimming cost V 4 bases and J 14 bases; bases outside gene matches: 20. Germline-derived CDR1 and CDR2 are SGHRS and YFSETQ. This CDR3 reads CASSPQGASFPRIEFF. In DNA, the CDR3 is TGCGCCAGCAGCCCCCAGGGGGCGTCTTTCCCCAGGATAGAGTTCTTC.

This clone showed up just once. The rearrangement joins TRBV18 to TRBJ2-5, with D unclear. Germline CDR1 and CDR2: KGHSH and LQKENI. There are 14 residues in the CDR3. V was clipped by 0 bases and J by 5 bases, with 10 bases between them. In DNA, the CDR3 is TGTGCCAGCTCACCACCCTCGGTCGCGGAGACCCAGTACTTC. Protein: CASSPPSVAETQYF.

V gene TRBV5-5 combines with J gene TRBJ2-5, with 7 bases fitting TRBD1. From germline, CDR1 is SGHKS and CDR2 YYEKEE (reference sequence). J gave up 2 bases and V 2 bases, and 9 bases lay outside the gene matches. The CDR3 totals 16 residues. The CDR3 bases are TGTGCCAGCAGCTTTTGGACAGGTATAGGTCAAGAGACCCAGTACTTC. As protein: CASSFWTGIGQETQYF. Together with reference TRBV5-5 and TRBJ2-5, the CDR3 gives the full variable domain: DAGVTQSPTHLIKTRGQQVTLRCSPISGHKSVSWYQQVLGQGPQFIFQYYEKEERGRGNFPDRFSARQFPNYSSELNVNALLLGDSALYLCASSFWTGIGQETQYFGPGTRLLVL.

The rearrangement joins TRBV5-1 to TRBJ2-1; 9 nucleotides align to TRBD2. Germline V gene sequence: CDR1 SGHRS, CDR2 YFSETQ. V gave up 4 bases and J gave up 8 bases; unmatched junction bases: 13. The CDR3 extends over 16 amino acids. This CDR3 reads CASSPPGLAGSDEQFF. The CDR3 region has the DNA TGCGCCAGCAGCCCTCCGGGACTAGCTGGGTCGGATGAGCAGTTCTTC.

V and J are TRBV5-1 and TRBJ1-5, with TRBD1 matching 8 bases. This CDR3 has 14 residues. CDR1 SGHRS and CDR2 YFSETQ come from the germline V gene. V shed 2 bases and J 6 bases; nucleotides not matched to a gene: 4. Here the CDR3 reads CASSFQGAGQPQHF. CDR3 sequence (DNA): TGCGCCAGCAGCTTTCAGGGGGCAGGTCAGCCCCAGCATTTT.

This clone came up once. V and J are TRBV14 and TRBJ2-2, with unresolved D. The germline V gene encodes CDR1 SGHDN and CDR2 FVKESK. The CDR3 length is 14 residues. V lost 6 bases to trimming and J lost 3 bases, with 11 bases between them. The CDR3 coding sequence is TGTGCCAGCAGTCGACGGGCCTACACCGGGGAGCTGTTTTTT. This codes for CASSRRAYTGELFF.

This chain connects TRBV6-5 to TRBJ1-1, with D uncertain. CDR1 and CDR2 from the germline V gene are MNHEY and SVGAGI. This CDR3 is 15 amino acids long. V gave up 3 bases and J gave up 6 bases, with 17 bases separating them. The CDR3 DNA follows: TGTGCCAGCAGTTATCGGGGTTCAGTAAGGGCTGAAGCTTTCTTT. It yields the protein CASSYRGSVRAEAFF.

CDR3 in DNA: TGTGCCAGCACCTTAGAGGGACTAGCGAACACCGGGGAGCTGTTTTTT. Protein sequence: CASTLEGLANTGELFF. The rearrangement uses TRBV2 and TRBJ2-2; 8 bases are a match to TRBD2. Germline loops: CDR1 SNHLY, CDR2 FYNNEI. The V segment lost 7 bases and the J segment 0 bases; nucleotides outside the gene matches: 7. This CDR3 is built from 16 residues.

The chain couples TRBV19 to TRBJ2-3; D not resolved. CDR1 is LNHDA, CDR2 SQIVND, per germline (reference sequence). The CDR3 length is 14 residues. Trimming took 3 bases from V and 4 from J, leaving 11 bases between them. The CDR3: CASSIKAAADTQYF. The CDR3 nucleotides read TGTGCCAGTAGTATTAAGGCGGCAGCAGATACGCAGTATTTT.